Below, one TCR beta chain is given with its context. These data belong to a study of PD-1 blockade in mismatch repair-deficient tumors. J lost 5 bases, V lost 5 bases, and 13 bases had no gene match. CDR3 size: 18 residues. Germline V CDR1 and CDR2: SGHAT, FQNNGV. Produced via immunoSEQ multiplex PCR; TCRdb's table is partial and in-frame only. The sample contains roughly 120,000 clones, more than 70% of which appear only once. V and J are TRBV11-2 and TRBJ2-3; 13 nucleotides agree with TRBD2. Sequences were derived from peripheral blood, sampled approximately 71 weeks after starting pembrolizumab. The origin of this receptor is an adult with mismatch repair-deficient cancer. The CDR3 here is CASSKTSGRPTALDTQYF. The CDR3, as DNA: TGTGCCAGCAGCAAGACTAGCGGGAGGCCGACGGCTTTAGATACGCAGTATTTT.